The 29 T cell receptor beta chains given below trace back to one sample, sequenced in a study of neoadjuvant anti-PD-1 for oral cavity cancer. Sequencing was performed with immunoSEQ multiplex PCR; in TCRdb, only in-frame clones are kept and a portion is missing. The sample contains about 72,000 clones, 83% of which appear only once. This specimen consisted of PBMCs, obtained before nivolumab (anti-PD-1) treatment. These receptor sequences come from a person between 40 and 85 years old with oral cavity squamous cell carcinoma.

The chain joins TRBV5-1 to TRBJ1-4; TRBD1 matches 9 bases. V was pared by 4 bases and J by 8 bases, with 6 bases of the junction left unmatched. Germline V gene data show CDR1 as SGHRS and CDR2 as YFSETQ. The CDR3 totals 14 residues. The CDR3 loop is CASSPDRGGEKLFF. For the CDR3, the DNA is TGCGCCAGCAGCCCGGACAGGGGAGGAGAAAAACTGTTTTTT.

This clone was detected only once. The rearrangement uses TRBV15 and TRBJ2-2; tentative D call: TRBD1 (5 bases). This CDR3 contains 15 residues. The germline V gene has CDR1 LNHNV and CDR2 YYDKDF (reference sequence). Trimming removed 0 bases from V and 3 bases from J, with 8 bases in between. The CDR3 coding sequence is TGTGCCACCAGCAGAGATGGGGCCTACACCGGGGAGCTGTTTTTT. The encoded protein is CATSRDGAYTGELFF. Full variable domain (rest looked up from reference TRBV15 and TRBJ2-2): DAMVIQNPRYQVTQFGKPVTLSCSQTLNHNVMYWYQQKSSQAPKLLFHYYDKDFNNEADTPDNFQSRRPNTSFCFLDIRSPGLGDTAMYLCATSRDGAYTGELFFGEGSRLTVL.

V and J are TRBV27 and TRBJ1-1; no clear D gene. Trimming left V 3 bases short and J 7 bases short, with 18 bases between. This CDR3 is built from 15 residues. Germline-derived CDR1 and CDR2 are MNHEY and SMNVEV (reference sequence). This chain's CDR3 is CASSFNSGIPVEAFF. For the CDR3, the DNA is TGTGCCAGCAGTTTCAATTCCGGGATCCCGGTTGAAGCTTTCTTT.

The rearrangement uses TRBV5-4 and TRBJ2-2, with D perhaps TRBD2 (5 bases). This CDR3 spans 14 amino acids. Trimming shortened V by 5 bases and J by 4 bases, and 12 bases separated the two germline ends. Germline CDR1 reads SGHNT; CDR2 reads YYREEE (reference sequence). CDR3 DNA: TGTGCCAGCAGTACCGGGATAGTCACCGGGGAGCTGTTTTTT. Amino acids: CASSTGIVTGELFF.

The rearrangement uses TRBV30 and TRBJ1-1; D unclear. This CDR3 spans 13 amino acids. CDR1 and CDR2 (germline): GTSNPN, SVGIG (reference sequence). Trimming shortened V by 4 bases and J by 4 bases, and 13 bases separated the two germline ends. The DNA for the CDR3 is TGTGCCTGGACGGCCCACCCTGGCACTGAAGCTTTCTTT. It encodes CAWTAHPGTEAFF.

The rearrangement joins TRBV5-1 to TRBJ2-3; 9 nucleotides agree with TRBD2. The CDR3 has 16 residues. V shed 0 bases, J shed 6 bases, and the junction held 8 bases outside the gene matches. Germline CDR1 is SGHRS and CDR2 is YFSETQ. The CDR3 DNA is TGCGCCAGCAGCTTGGGTCCCCTAGCGGGACAGGATACGCAGTATTTT. It yields the protein CASSLGPLAGQDTQYF.

This clone was found once. The V call is TRBV13, the J call TRBJ1-1; 9 bases line up with TRBD1. Looked up from germline, CDR1 is PRHDT and CDR2 is FYEKMQ (reference sequence). This CDR3 region has 13 residues. V shed 5 bases, J shed 4 bases, and the junction held 2 bases outside the gene matches. DNA for the CDR3: TGTGCCAGCAGCCCGGACAGGGGCACTGAAGCTTTCTTT. Protein product: CASSPDRGTEAFF.

This clone appeared a single time. This chain joins TRBV5-4 and TRBJ2-7; perhaps D is TRBD1 or TRBD2 (6 bases each). V lost 4 bases and J lost 0, with 17 bases in between. Germline V gene data show CDR1 as SGHNT and CDR2 as YYREEE (reference sequence). The CDR3 consists of 16 residues. The DNA for the CDR3 is TGTGCCAGCAGCGTGGGGGGCACAGCAAGCTCCTACGAGCAGTACTTC. Translated: CASSVGGTASSYEQYF.

This chain links TRBV9 with TRBJ2-3; 7 nucleotides agree with TRBD1. Germline V lookup: CDR1 SGDLS, CDR2 YYNGEE. This CDR3 contains 15 residues. The J segment lost 5 bases and the V segment lost 0 bases, leaving 6 bases of the junction unmatched. The CDR3 bases are TGTGCCAGCAGCGTAGGGGGCAGGGGGTTAGATACGCAGTATTTT. Its translation: CASSVGGRGLDTQYF.

The chain employs TRBV7-8 and TRBJ1-5; D perhaps matches TRBD1 (5 bases). With 3 bases removed from V and 7 bases from J, the gap between germline ends came to 7 bases. This CDR3 is 12 amino acids long. Germline CDR1 SGHVS, CDR2 FQNEAQ. The CDR3 loop is CASSFQGQPQHF. In nucleotides, the CDR3 is TGTGCCAGCAGCTTCCAGGGCCAGCCCCAGCATTTT.

J is TRBJ1-2 and V is TRBV9, with 9 bases fitting TRBD1. Germline CDR1 SGDLS, CDR2 YYNGEE. After removal of 5 bases from V and 3 bases from J, the junction contained 8 bases not matched to a gene. CDR3 size: 15 residues. The DNA for the CDR3 is TGTGCCAGCAGACGGCCGGGACAGGGACACTATGGCTACACCTTC. It codes for CASRRPGQGHYGYTF.

This clone was counted between two and nine times. The gene calls are TRBV5-1 and TRBJ2-2; a weak D match, TRBD1 (5 bases). Deletions cut 3 bases from V and 2 bases from J, with 11 bases between. CDR1 SGHRS and CDR2 YFSETQ come from the germline V gene. CDR3 length: 15 amino acids. The CDR3 bases are TGCGCCAGCAGCTGGACCGACAGAAACACCGGGGAGCTGTTTTTT. Its translation is CASSWTDRNTGELFF.

The chain carries TRBV11-3 and TRBJ2-2, with 8 nucleotides matching TRBD1. V lost 0 bases, J lost 1 base, and 7 bases stayed unmatched. Germline V CDR1 and CDR2: SGHNT, YENEEA. The CDR3 sequence is 18 residues long. This CDR3 reads CASSLDHSGTGNTGELFF. Written as DNA, the CDR3 is TGTGCCAGCAGCTTAGACCATTCCGGGACAGGGAACACCGGGGAGCTGTTTTTT.

This clone was recorded a few times. The chain carries TRBV19 and TRBJ2-2; possibly TRBD2 for D (5 bases). Germline CDR1 reads LNHDA; CDR2 reads SQIVND (reference sequence). CDR3 length equals 18 residues. V gave up 3 bases and J gave up 3 bases, with 20 bases separating them. In DNA form, the CDR3 reads TGTGCCAGTAGTATGTATAGGTTTGGAGGACTCTACACCGGGGAGCTGTTTTTT. This gives the protein CASSMYRFGGLYTGELFF.

The chain has TRBV6-6 and TRBJ1-1; a weak D match, TRBD1 (5 bases). CDR3 length: 14 residues. The V and J ends lost 2 bases and 4 bases respectively, with 11 bases between them. CDR1 and CDR2 (germline): MNHNY, SVGAGI (reference sequence). CDR3 amino acids: CASSYRGGTTEAFF. In DNA form, the CDR3 reads TGTGCCAGCAGTTACAGGGGAGGGACCACTGAAGCTTTCTTT.

V and J are TRBV7-9 and TRBJ2-1; D possibly matches TRBD1 or TRBD2 (6 bases each). V was cut by 3 bases and J by 6 bases, with 9 bases left in between. The CDR3 totals 13 residues. Germline V gene sequence: CDR1 SEHNR, CDR2 FQNEAQ (reference sequence). CDR3 protein: CASSLRGANEQFF. In DNA form, the CDR3 reads TGTGCCAGCAGCTTGAGGGGGGCCAATGAGCAGTTCTTC.

The chain uses TRBV13 and TRBJ2-3; 12 positions match TRBD2. Germline trimming cut 5 bases from V and 3 bases from J; bases unmatched to any gene: 6. The CDR3 runs to 16 residues. The germline V gene has CDR1 PRHDT and CDR2 FYEKMQ (reference sequence). The CDR3 region has the DNA TGTGCCAGCAGCCGGTGGGGACTAGCGGGTACAGATACGCAGTATTTT. This translates into CASSRWGLAGTDTQYF. The variable domain in full, with the rest retrieved from reference TRBV13 and TRBJ2-3, is AAGVIQSPRHLIKEKRETATLKCYPIPRHDTVYWYQQGPGQDPQFLISFYEKMQSDKGSIPDRFSAQQFSDYHSELNMSSLELGDSALYFCASSRWGLAGTDTQYFGPGTRLTVL.

The gene calls are TRBV5-4 and TRBJ2-5, with D possibly being TRBD1 (6 bases). This CDR3 has 16 residues. V lost 0 bases to trimming and J lost 1 base, with 13 bases between them. The germline V gene has CDR1 SGHNT and CDR2 YYREEE (reference sequence). Here the CDR3 DNA reads TGTGCCAGCAGCTTGGCCTTCCAGGGGACCCAAGAGACCCAGTACTTC. As protein: CASSLAFQGTQETQYF.

The chain employs TRBV7-3 and TRBJ2-3; D is undetermined. Germline V gene lookup returns CDR1 SGHTA and CDR2 FQGTGA. CDR3 length: 13 residues. Trimming shortened V by 0 bases and J by 4 bases, and 5 bases separated the two germline ends. CDR3 DNA sequence: TGTGCCAGCAGCTTAACGGGTCCAGATACGCAGTATTTT. This gives the protein CASSLTGPDTQYF.

The chain recombines TRBV5-1 with TRBJ2-5; 7 nucleotides align to TRBD2. The CDR3 spans 15 residues. Germline CDR1 reads SGHRS; CDR2 reads YFSETQ. V shed 1 base, J shed 1 base, and the junction held 4 bases outside the gene matches. CDR3 nucleotide sequence: TGCGCCAGCAGCTTGATCGCTAGCGGCCAAGAGACCCAGTACTTC. It is translated as CASSLIASGQETQYF.

The genes are TRBV5-4 and TRBJ2-5; 15 bases are shared with TRBD2. V was clipped by 4 bases and J by 4 bases; unmatched bases: 8. The CDR3 consists of 17 residues. The germline V gene encodes CDR1 SGHNT and CDR2 YYREEE (reference sequence). The CDR3 nucleotides read TGTGCCAGCAGCGTGGGACTAGCGGGAGGTGTTAGAGAGACCCAGTACTTC. Translating gives CASSVGLAGGVRETQYF. The whole variable domain, remainder taken from reference TRBV5-4 and TRBJ2-5, is ETGVTQSPTHLIKTRGQQVTLRCSSQSGHNTVSWYQQALGQGPQFIFQYYREEENGRGNFPPRFSGLQFPNYSSELNVNALELDDSALYLCASSVGLAGGVRETQYFGPGTRLLVL.

The CDR3 loop reads CASSLTSSYEQYF. Here the CDR3 DNA reads TGTGCCAGCAGCTTGACTAGCAGCTACGAGCAGTACTTC. The chain employs TRBV13 and TRBJ2-7; 7 bases match TRBD2. This CDR3 has 13 amino acids. CDR1 is PRHDT and CDR2 is FYEKMQ in the germline V gene (reference sequence). Losses at the gene ends were 3 bases for V and 3 bases for J; bases not matched to a gene: 2.

This clone has just one count. The chain links TRBV29-1 to TRBJ1-2; D unclear. CDR1 is SQVTM, CDR2 ANQGSEA, per germline. V lost 4 bases and J 6 bases, leaving 15 bases between the germline ends. This CDR3 spans 13 amino acids. This chain's CDR3 is CSVAGLLTDGYTF. Written as DNA, the CDR3 is TGCAGCGTTGCCGGGCTCCTAACTGATGGCTACACCTTC.

This clone has just a few counts. The chain combines TRBV7-9 with TRBJ2-2; the match to TRBD1 covers 7 bases. The CDR3 is made up of 15 amino acids. The V gene end was trimmed by 3 bases and the J gene end by 4 bases; junction bases not matched to a gene: 5. Germline-derived CDR1 and CDR2 are SEHNR and FQNEAQ (reference sequence). The CDR3 protein is CASSFQQGSTGELFF. CDR3 in DNA: TGTGCCAGCAGCTTTCAACAGGGGAGCACCGGGGAGCTGTTTTTT.

The rearrangement links TRBV18 to TRBJ1-2; possible D gene TRBD1, 5 bases. The CDR3 totals 12 residues. Germline CDR1 KGHSH, CDR2 LQKENI. V was shortened by 4 bases and J by 7 bases, with 10 bases between the two germline ends. This CDR3 reads CASSLRDGGYTF. CDR3 nucleotide sequence: TGTGCCAGCTCACTTAGGGACGGTGGCTACACCTTC.

The V and J genes are TRBV5-1 and TRBJ2-1; 8 nucleotides align to TRBD2. The CDR3 runs 18 residues. Trimming removed 4 bases from V and 0 bases from J; junction bases left unmatched: 12. CDR1 SGHRS and CDR2 YFSETQ come from the germline V gene. DNA for the CDR3: TGCGCCAGCAGCGGGAGGGGATCACGGGAGGGCTCCTACAATGAGCAGTTCTTC. Its protein is CASSGRGSREGSYNEQFF.

This chain uses TRBV7-9 with TRBJ2-7; unclear D gene. Germline CDR1 SEHNR, CDR2 FQNEAQ (reference sequence). Trimming shortened V by 1 base and J by 6 bases, and 16 bases separated the two germline ends. CDR3 length: 15 amino acids. The CDR3 loop is CASSLEPFGPSEQYF. The CDR3, as DNA: TGTGCCAGCAGCTTAGAGCCGTTCGGACCTAGCGAGCAGTACTTC.

The rearrangement uses TRBV6-6 and TRBJ1-1; D gene ambiguous. There are 14 residues in the CDR3. Trimming cost V 7 bases and J 3 bases, with 15 bases left between them. The germline V gene has CDR1 MNHNY and CDR2 SVGAGI (reference sequence). This chain's CDR3 is CASNVPQRYTEAFF. The CDR3 region has the DNA TGTGCCAGCAATGTCCCTCAGAGGTACACTGAAGCTTTCTTT.

J is TRBJ2-4 and V is TRBV19; possibly TRBD2 for D (5 bases). The germline gives CDR1 LNHDA, CDR2 SQIVND (reference sequence). The CDR3 runs to 18 residues. Trimming left V 5 bases short and J 0 bases short, with 20 bases between. Written as DNA, the CDR3 is TGTGCCAGTAGTCCCGCGACGGGGATCAACTTAGCCAAAAACATTCAGTACTTC. Amino acid sequence: CASSPATGINLAKNIQYF.